One sample yielded the 11 T cell receptor beta chains listed below, sequenced in a study of cytomegalovirus exposure and HLA in healthy donors. Amplification used 60 Vbeta primers and 13 Jbeta primers. Method: immunoSEQ multiplex PCR; TCRdb's copy keeps in-frame clones and lacks some. The repertoire holds approximately 110,000 clones, around four fifths seen once, with over 6.5% in the top ten. Sequenced: PBMCs. The receptors were sampled from a woman in her forties in good health and CMV-seropositive.

CDR3 sequence: CASRTWPNTGELFF. In DNA, the CDR3 is TGTGCCAGCAGGACTTGGCCTAACACCGGGGAGCTGTTTTTT. The chain has TRBV6-5 and TRBJ2-2, with no clear D. In germline, CDR1 is MNHEY, CDR2 SVGAGI. This CDR3 is built from 14 residues. The V and J ends lost 6 bases and 2 bases respectively, with 10 bases between them.

This sequence joins TRBV7-9 and TRBJ1-5; tentatively, D is TRBD1 (5 bases). Trimming took off 0 bases at V and 14 bases at J, with 14 bases between the two ends. Germline CDR1 is SEHNR and CDR2 is FQNEAQ (reference sequence). There are 13 residues in the CDR3. This chain's CDR3 is CASSLAGPTEKHF. The DNA for the CDR3 is TGTGCCAGCAGCTTAGCGGGGCCGACTGAAAAGCATTTT.

This clone was recorded a few times. This chain joins TRBV5-1 and TRBJ2-1, with 14 bases that match TRBD2. This CDR3 contains 16 residues. From germline, CDR1 is SGHRS and CDR2 YFSETQ. J was trimmed by 8 bases and V by 4 bases; bases with no gene match: 8. CDR3 region: CASSVGLAGGGDEQFF. The CDR3 DNA reads TGCGCCAGCAGCGTCGGACTAGCGGGGGGCGGGGATGAGCAGTTCTTC.

The rearrangement joins TRBV9 to TRBJ1-3; TRBD1 aligns across 8 bases. From germline, CDR1 is SGDLS and CDR2 YYNGEE. CDR3 length equals 17 residues. V dropped 0 bases and J dropped 0; count of bases not matched to a gene: 5. The CDR3 loop is CASSVGTGGFSGNTIYF. CDR3 coding DNA: TGTGCCAGCAGCGTAGGAACAGGGGGATTCTCTGGAAACACCATATATTTT.

The chain has TRBV7-6 and TRBJ1-6; TRBD1 matches 7 bases. V was pared by 2 bases and J by 11 bases, with 3 bases of the junction left unmatched. Germline-derived CDR1 and CDR2 are SGHVS and FNYEAQ. The CDR3 covers 13 residues. CDR3 sequence: CASSLSGGAPLHF. The CDR3 DNA reads TGTGCCAGCAGCTTATCAGGGGGAGCACCCCTCCACTTT. The variable domain in full, completed from reference TRBV7-6 and TRBJ1-6, reads GAGVSQSPRYKVTKRGQDVALRCDPISGHVSLYWYRQALGQGPEFLTYFNYEAQQDKSGLPNDRFSAERPEGSISTLTIQRTEQRDSAMYRCASSLSGGAPLHFGNGTRLTVT.

The CDR3 coding sequence is TGCGCCAGCAGCCAAGATTCGGCTCGCGGACGGAGGCTGGGCTACGAGCAGTACTTC. Its translation is CASSQDSARGRRLGYEQYF. This sequence joins TRBV4-1 and TRBJ2-7; TRBD2 is a possible D gene (5 bases). The CDR3 covers 19 residues. With 0 bases removed from V and 3 bases from J, the gap between germline ends came to 24 bases. Germline CDR1 reads MGHRA; CDR2 reads YSYEKL.

The chain combines TRBV6-6 with TRBJ1-1; no clear D. Germline V CDR1 and CDR2: MNHNY, SVGAGI (reference sequence). The V end was cut by 8 bases, the J end by 2 bases, with 12 bases between. The CDR3 is 13 amino acids. CDR3 sequence: CASSERLNTEAFF. CDR3 bases: TGTGCCAGCTCTGAGAGATTAAACACTGAAGCTTTCTTT.

The chain joins TRBV5-6 to TRBJ2-6; 7 bases fit TRBD1. The germline gives CDR1 SGHDT, CDR2 YYEEEE. The junction had 6 bases not matched to a gene; V was cut back by 2 bases and J by 1 base. The CDR3 loop spans 17 amino acids. The CDR3 nucleotides read TGTGCCAGCAGCTTAGGGACAGTACTGTCTGGGGCCAACGTCCTGACTTTC. It is translated as CASSLGTVLSGANVLTF.

The chain couples TRBV6-5 to TRBJ2-7; TRBD2 matches at 8 bases. V dropped 10 bases and J dropped 6; count of bases not matched to a gene: 8. Germline V CDR1 and CDR2: MNHEY, SVGAGI. The CDR3 contains 12 residues. The CDR3, as DNA: TGTGCCACCATGGGGACTAGTTCCGAGCAGTACTTC. Translation: CATMGTSSEQYF.

The chain links TRBV5-6 to TRBJ2-1; 9 positions match TRBD2. Germline V gene sequence: CDR1 SGHDT, CDR2 YYEEEE. The CDR3 has 17 amino acids. The V gene end was trimmed by 0 bases and the J gene end by 1 base; junction bases not matched to a gene: 5. CDR3 bases: TGTGCCAGCAGCTTGGTAGTAGCGGGAGTGTCCTACAATGAGCAGTTCTTC. Residues: CASSLVVAGVSYNEQFF.

The V gene is TRBV5-4, the J gene TRBJ1-4; D call uncertain. The germline V and J ends were trimmed by 6 bases and 7 bases, with 13 bases remaining between them. The CDR3 length is 13 residues. The germline gives CDR1 SGHNT, CDR2 YYREEE (reference sequence). CDR3 loop: CASNLMRSEKLFF. CDR3 DNA: TGTGCCAGCAACCTGATGAGAAGTGAAAAACTGTTTTTT.